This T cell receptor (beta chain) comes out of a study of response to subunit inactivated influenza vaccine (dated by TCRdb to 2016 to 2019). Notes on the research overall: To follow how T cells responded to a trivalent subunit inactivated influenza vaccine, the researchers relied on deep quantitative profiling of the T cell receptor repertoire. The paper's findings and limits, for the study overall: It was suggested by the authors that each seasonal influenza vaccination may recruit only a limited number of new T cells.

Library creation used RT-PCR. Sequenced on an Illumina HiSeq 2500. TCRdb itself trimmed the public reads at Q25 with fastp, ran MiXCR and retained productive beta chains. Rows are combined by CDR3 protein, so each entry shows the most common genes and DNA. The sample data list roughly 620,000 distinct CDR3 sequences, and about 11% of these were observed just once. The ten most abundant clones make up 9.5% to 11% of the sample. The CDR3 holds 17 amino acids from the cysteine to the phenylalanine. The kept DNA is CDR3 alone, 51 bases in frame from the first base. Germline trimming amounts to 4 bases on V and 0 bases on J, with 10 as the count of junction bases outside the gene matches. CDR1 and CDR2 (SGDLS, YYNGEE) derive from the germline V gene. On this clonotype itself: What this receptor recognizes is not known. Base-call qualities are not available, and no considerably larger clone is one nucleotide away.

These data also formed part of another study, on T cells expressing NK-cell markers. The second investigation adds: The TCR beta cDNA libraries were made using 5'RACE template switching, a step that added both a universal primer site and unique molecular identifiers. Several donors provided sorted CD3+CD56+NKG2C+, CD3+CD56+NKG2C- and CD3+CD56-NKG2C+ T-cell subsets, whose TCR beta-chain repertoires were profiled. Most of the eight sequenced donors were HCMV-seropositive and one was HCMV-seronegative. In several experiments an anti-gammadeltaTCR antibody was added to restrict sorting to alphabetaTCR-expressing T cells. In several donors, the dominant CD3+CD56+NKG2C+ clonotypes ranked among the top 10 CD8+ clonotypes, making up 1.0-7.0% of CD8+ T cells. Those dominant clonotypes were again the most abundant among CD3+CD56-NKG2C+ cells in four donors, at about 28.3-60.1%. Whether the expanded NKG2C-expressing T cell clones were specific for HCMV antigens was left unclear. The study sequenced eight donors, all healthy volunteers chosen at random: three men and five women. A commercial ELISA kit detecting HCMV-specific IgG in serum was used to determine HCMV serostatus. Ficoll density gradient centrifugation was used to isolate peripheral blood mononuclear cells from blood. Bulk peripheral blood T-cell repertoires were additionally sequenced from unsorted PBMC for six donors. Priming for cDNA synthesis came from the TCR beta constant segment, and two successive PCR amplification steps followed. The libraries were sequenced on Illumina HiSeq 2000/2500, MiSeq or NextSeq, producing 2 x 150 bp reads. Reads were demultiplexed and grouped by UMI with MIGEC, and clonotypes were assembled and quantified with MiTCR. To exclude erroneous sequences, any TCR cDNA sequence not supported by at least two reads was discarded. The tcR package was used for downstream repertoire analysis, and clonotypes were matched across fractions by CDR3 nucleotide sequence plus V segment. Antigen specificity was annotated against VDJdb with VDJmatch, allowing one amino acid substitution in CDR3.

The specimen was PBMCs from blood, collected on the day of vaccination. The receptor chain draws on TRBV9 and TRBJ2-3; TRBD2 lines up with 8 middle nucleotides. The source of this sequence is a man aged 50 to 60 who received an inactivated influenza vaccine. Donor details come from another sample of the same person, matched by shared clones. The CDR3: CASSSPEREQSTDTQYF. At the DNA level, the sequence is TGTGCCAGCAGCTCCCCAGAGCGGGAGCAAAGCACAGATACGCAGTATTTT.